The entry that follows covers one T cell receptor beta chain sequence. This specimen belongs to a study of T-cell reconstitution after alpha-beta-depleted transplantation in children. This CDR3 region has 14 residues. Germline CDR1 and CDR2: SGHRS and YFSETQ. V trimming: 4 bases; J trimming: 6 bases; junction bases outside the gene matches: 8. It was with unique molecular identifiers that the TCRbeta library was prepared. TCRdb ran MiXCR on the PCR reads and lists one entry per CDR3 protein. The top ten hold about 35% of the sample, which has about 540,000 distinct CDR3 sequences, 25% to 30% seen once.

The V gene is TRBV5-1, the J gene TRBJ2-3; TRBD1 matches at 7 bases. Sequences were derived from PBMCs, sampled before TCRalphabeta/CD19-depleted stem cell transplant. This receptor was identified in a boy younger than two with Wiskott-Aldrich syndrome, due to receive a stem cell transplant. For the CDR3, the DNA is TGCGCCAGCAGCGTGGACAGGTTGGTGGATACGCAGTATTTT. Protein sequence: CASSVDRLVDTQYF.